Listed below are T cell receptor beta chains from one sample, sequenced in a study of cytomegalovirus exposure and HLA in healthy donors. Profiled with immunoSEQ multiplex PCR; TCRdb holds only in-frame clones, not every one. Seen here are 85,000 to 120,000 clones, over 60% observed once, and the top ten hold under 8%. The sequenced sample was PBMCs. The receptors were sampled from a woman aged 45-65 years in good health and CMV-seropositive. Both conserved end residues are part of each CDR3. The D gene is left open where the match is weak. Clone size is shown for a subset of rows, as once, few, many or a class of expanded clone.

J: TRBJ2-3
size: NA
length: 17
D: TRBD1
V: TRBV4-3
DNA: TGCGCCAGCAGCCAAGATCGATGGGGACAGGGGACAGATACGCAGTATTTT
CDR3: CASSQDRWGQGTDTQYF

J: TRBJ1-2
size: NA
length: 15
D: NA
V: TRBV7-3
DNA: TGTGCCAGCAGCTTAGAAGCCGCCACAGGAGACGGCTACACCTTC
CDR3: CASSLEAATGDGYTF

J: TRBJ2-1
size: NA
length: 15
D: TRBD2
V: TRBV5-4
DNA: TGTGCCAGCAGCGGAGGGACTAGCGGGGCGAATGAGCAGTTCTTC
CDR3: CASSGGTSGANEQFF

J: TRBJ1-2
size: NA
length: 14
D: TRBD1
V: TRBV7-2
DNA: TGTGCCAGCAGCTCTACCGGGACAGCCTATGGCTACACCTTC
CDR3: CASSSTGTAYGYTF

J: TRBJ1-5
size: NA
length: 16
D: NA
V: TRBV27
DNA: TGTGCCAGCAGCCCGGCGCGAGGGTTTGGCAATCAGCCCCAGCATTTT
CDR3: CASSPARGFGNQPQHF

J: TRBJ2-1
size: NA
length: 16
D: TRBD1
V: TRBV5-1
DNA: TGCGCCAGCAGCTTTTCCGGGACAGACCTTTCAATTGAGCAGTTCTTC
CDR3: CASSFSGTDLSIEQFF

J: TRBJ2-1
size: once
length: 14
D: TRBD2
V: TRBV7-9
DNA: TGTTCCAGCAGCTTAGCGGGGGGTTACAATGAGCAGTTCTTC
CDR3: CSSSLAGGYNEQFF

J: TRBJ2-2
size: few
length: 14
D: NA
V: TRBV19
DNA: TGTGCCAGTAGTAATAGCAGGAACACCGGGGAGCTGTTTTTT
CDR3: CASSNSRNTGELFF

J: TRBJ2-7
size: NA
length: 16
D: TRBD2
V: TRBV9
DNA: TGTGCCAGCAGCGTAGAAGGTAGCGGGGGGCCCTACGAGCAGTACTTC
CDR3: CASSVEGSGGPYEQYF

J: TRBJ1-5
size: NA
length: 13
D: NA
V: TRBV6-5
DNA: TGTGCCAGCAGTTACTCCAACAATCAGCCCCAGCATTTT
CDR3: CASSYSNNQPQHF

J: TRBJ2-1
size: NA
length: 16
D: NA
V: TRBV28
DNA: TGTGCCAGCAGTTCAGTGCTAGCGAAGTCCTACAATGAGCAGTTCTTC
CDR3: CASSSVLAKSYNEQFF

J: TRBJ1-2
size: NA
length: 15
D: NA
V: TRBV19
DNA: TGTGCCAGTAGTATAACAGGCGGCAGGGGATATGGCTACACCTTC
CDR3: CASSITGGRGYGYTF

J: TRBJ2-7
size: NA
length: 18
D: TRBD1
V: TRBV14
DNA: TGTGCCAGCAGCCCGCCGGGACAGGGCTTCTTTAGCTCCTACGAGCAGTACTTC
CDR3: CASSPPGQGFFSSYEQYF

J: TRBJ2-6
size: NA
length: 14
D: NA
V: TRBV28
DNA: TGTGCCAGCATGGAGATACCAGGGGCCAACGTCCTGACTTTC
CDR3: CASMEIPGANVLTF

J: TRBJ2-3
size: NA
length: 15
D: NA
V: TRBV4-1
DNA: TGCGCCAGCAGCCGGGAGGATCGGGGCACAGATACGCAGTATTTT
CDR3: CASSREDRGTDTQYF

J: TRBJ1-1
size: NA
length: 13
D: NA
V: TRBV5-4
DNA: TGTGCCAGCAGCTCGCAGGGGAGCACTGAAGCTTTCTTT
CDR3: CASSSQGSTEAFF

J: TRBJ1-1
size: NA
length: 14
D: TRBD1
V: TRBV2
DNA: TGTGCCAGCAACCCGGACAGGGGGCGTACTGAAGCTTTCTTT
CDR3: CASNPDRGRTEAFF

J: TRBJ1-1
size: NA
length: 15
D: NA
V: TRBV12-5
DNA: TGTGCTAGTGGTTTGGCCGGATTTTCCGACTTCGAAGCTTTCTTT
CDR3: CASGLAGFSDFEAFF

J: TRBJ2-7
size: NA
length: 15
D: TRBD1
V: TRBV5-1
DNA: TGCGCCAGCAGCTTGTCAGGGACAGAAATCTACGAGCAGTACTTC
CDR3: CASSLSGTEIYEQYF

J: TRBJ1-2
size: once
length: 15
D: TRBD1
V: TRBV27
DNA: TGTGCCAGCAGTTTATCTGGAGGGGGCTTTGGGGGCTACACCTTC
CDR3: CASSLSGGGFGGYTF

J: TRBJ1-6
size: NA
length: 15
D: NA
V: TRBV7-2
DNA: TGTGCCAGCAACAAGGGGGACTCCTATAATTCACCCCTCCACTTT
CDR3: CASNKGDSYNSPLHF

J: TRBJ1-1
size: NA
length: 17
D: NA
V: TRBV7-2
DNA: TGTGCCAGCAGCTCAGGGGTTCGTCGAGATCCGAACACTGAAGCTTTCTTT
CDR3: CASSSGVRRDPNTEAFF

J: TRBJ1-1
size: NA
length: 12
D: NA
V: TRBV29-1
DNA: TGCAGCGCTAGGGGGGGGAACACTGAAGCTTTCTTT
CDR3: CSARGGNTEAFF

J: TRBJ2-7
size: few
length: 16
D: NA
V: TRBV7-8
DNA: TGTGCCAGCAGCTTAGAAGAGCAGGGGTTCTCCTACGAGCAGTACTTC
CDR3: CASSLEEQGFSYEQYF

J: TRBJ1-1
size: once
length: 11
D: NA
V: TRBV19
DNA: TGTGCCAGTAATAGGAGGGCTGAAGCTTTCTTT
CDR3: CASNRRAEAFF

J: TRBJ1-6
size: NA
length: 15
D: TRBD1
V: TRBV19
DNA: TGTGCCAGTAGCCCAAGACAGGGTAAAAATTCACCCCTCCACTTT
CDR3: CASSPRQGKNSPLHF

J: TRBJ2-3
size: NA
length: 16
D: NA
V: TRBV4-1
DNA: TGCGCCAGCAGCCAAGATCTGGTTAGTCGCACAGATACGCAGTATTTT
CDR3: CASSQDLVSRTDTQYF

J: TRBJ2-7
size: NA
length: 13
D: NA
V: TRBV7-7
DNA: TGTGCTAGCAGCCCCGGACTACACTACGAGCAGTACTTC
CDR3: CASSPGLHYEQYF

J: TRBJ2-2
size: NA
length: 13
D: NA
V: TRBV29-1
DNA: TGCAGCGTTGTTGTTCCTAGCGAACGCTACCTGTTTTTT
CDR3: CSVVVPSERYLFF

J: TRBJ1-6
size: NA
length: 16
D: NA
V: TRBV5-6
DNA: TGTGCCAGCAGCTTGCCCGGGGGGGCCGATGACTCACCCCTCCACTTT
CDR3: CASSLPGGADDSPLHF

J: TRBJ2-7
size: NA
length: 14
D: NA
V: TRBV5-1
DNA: TGCGCCAGCAGCTTTAAAACGGGGGCCTACGAGCAGTACTTC
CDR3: CASSFKTGAYEQYF

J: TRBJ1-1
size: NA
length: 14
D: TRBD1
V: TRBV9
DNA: TGTGCCAGCAGCCGGACAGGGATGAACACTGAAGCTTTCTTT
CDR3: CASSRTGMNTEAFF

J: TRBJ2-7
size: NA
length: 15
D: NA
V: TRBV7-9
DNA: TGTGCCAGCAGCTTAGCGGGGGGAGGCCGCTCCGAGCAGTACTTC
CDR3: CASSLAGGGRSEQYF

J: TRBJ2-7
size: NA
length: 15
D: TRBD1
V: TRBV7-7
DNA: TGTGCCAGCAGCTTAGGAAGGGGGCGCGGGCACGAGCAGTACTTC
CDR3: CASSLGRGRGHEQYF

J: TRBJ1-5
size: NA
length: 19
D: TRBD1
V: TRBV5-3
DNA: TGTGCCAGAAGCTTTTCAGGGGAGACAGGGGTTGGCTTTAATCAGCCCCAGCATTTT
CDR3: CARSFSGETGVGFNQPQHF

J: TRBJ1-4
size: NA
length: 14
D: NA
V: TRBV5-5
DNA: TGTGCCAGCAGCTTTCGAGTAGTTAATGAAAAACTGTTTTTT
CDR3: CASSFRVVNEKLFF

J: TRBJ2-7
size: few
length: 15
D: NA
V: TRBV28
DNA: TGTGCCAGCAGGGGGCACGGGGGAGTTACCTACGAGCAGTACTTC
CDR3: CASRGHGGVTYEQYF

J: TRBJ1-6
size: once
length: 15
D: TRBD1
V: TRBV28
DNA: TGTGCCAGCATAACGGGACAGAGTTATAATTCACCCCTCCACTTT
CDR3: CASITGQSYNSPLHF

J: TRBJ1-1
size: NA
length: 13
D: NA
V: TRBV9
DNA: TGTGCCAGCAGCGTCGGGACAAACACTGAAGCTTTCTTT
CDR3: CASSVGTNTEAFF

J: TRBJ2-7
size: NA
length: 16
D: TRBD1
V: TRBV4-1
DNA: TGCGCCAGCAGCCCGAGACAGGGGTCGAGCTCCTACGAGCAGTACTTC
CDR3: CASSPRQGSSSYEQYF

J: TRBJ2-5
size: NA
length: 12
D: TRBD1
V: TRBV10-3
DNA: TGTGCCATCCGGGACAGACAAGAGACCCAGTACTTC
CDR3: CAIRDRQETQYF

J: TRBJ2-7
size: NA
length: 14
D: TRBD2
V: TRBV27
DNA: TGTGCCAGCAGTTTATGGACGGGGGGAGACGAGCAGTACTTC
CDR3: CASSLWTGGDEQYF

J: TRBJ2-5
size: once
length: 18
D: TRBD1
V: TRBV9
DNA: TGTGCCAGCAGCGGAAGACAGGGGGGATCTTTGTACCAAGAGACCCAGTACTTC
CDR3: CASSGRQGGSLYQETQYF

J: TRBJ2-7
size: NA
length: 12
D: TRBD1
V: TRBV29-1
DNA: TGCAGCGTACCACAGGGGCCCTACGAGCAGTACTTC
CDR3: CSVPQGPYEQYF

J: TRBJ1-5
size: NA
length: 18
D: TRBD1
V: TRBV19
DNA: TGTGCCAGTAGTGGAGTAGGGACAGGGGGACTTTCCAATCAGCCCCAGCATTTT
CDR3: CASSGVGTGGLSNQPQHF